The sequence of this TCR beta chain was determined in a study of blood T cell repertoires in COVID-19. The repertoire was sequenced with immunoSEQ multiplex PCR; TCRdb's copy has only in-frame clones and lacks some. This table has 100,000 to 150,000 clones, 81% appearing once. The V segment lost 3 bases and the J segment 4 bases; nucleotides outside the gene matches: 7. The CDR3 runs 15 residues. From germline, CDR1 is MGHRA and CDR2 YSYEKL. Sequencing was done on a sample of peripheral blood. This receptor was obtained from a young man with COVID-19, enrolled during active disease. This chain uses TRBV4-1 with TRBJ2-5; 8 nucleotides line up with TRBD2. This CDR3 reads CASSHPAGAGETQYF. As DNA, the CDR3 is TGCGCCAGCAGCCATCCAGCGGGAGCGGGAGAGACCCAGTACTTC.